One TCR beta chain is described in this entry. The data derive from a study of T cell changes during pregnancy in multiple sclerosis. Sequencing was performed with immunoSEQ multiplex PCR; in TCRdb, only in-frame clones are kept and a portion is missing. Counted here are tens of thousands of clones, around 90% occurring once; the ten biggest clones make up 5% to 5.5%. The receptor comes from a female donor in good health, enrolled as a control in a pregnancy study. The sample consisted of CD8+ T cells from peripheral blood mononuclear cells, taken in the second trimester of pregnancy.

The CDR3 loop is CASSDWDREAFF. For the CDR3, the DNA is TGTGCCAGCAGTGACTGGGACAGGGAAGCTTTCTTT. The gene calls are TRBV25-1 and TRBJ1-1; 8 nucleotides line up with TRBD1. CDR1 MGHDK and CDR2 SYGVNS come from the germline V gene. V was pared by 3 bases and J by 8 bases, with 2 bases of the junction left unmatched. The CDR3 is 12 amino acids.